Below are 18 T cell receptor beta chains sequenced from a single sample in a study of neurological immune-mediated disorders. Via MiXCR, TCRdb re-called the 5' RACE reads, giving one row per CDR3 protein. The sample has tens of thousands of distinct CDR3 sequences, 4% seen once. Input material: CD4+ T cells from blood. These TCRs come from a woman aged 40 to 50 with multiple sclerosis.

This clonotype occurred many times. The V call is TRBV10-3, the J call TRBJ2-7; 7 nucleotides align to TRBD1. This CDR3 is 14 amino acids long. CDR1 and CDR2 from the germline V gene are ENHRY and SYGVKD. J gave up 3 bases and V 8 bases, and 10 bases lay outside the gene matches. In DNA, the CDR3 is TGTGCCATCTCTCCCGGGACAGCCGGCTACGAGCAGTACTTC. Translation gives CAISPGTAGYEQYF.

This clonotype has at least ten counts. This chain connects TRBV24-1 to TRBJ2-1; 8 bases align to TRBD1. CDR3 length: 13 amino acids. V trimming: 4 bases; J trimming: 10 bases; junction bases outside the gene matches: 5. The germline V gene has CDR1 KGHDR and CDR2 SFDVKD. The CDR3 sequence is CATSDSGGWEQFF. CDR3 bases: TGTGCCACCAGTGACTCAGGGGGCTGGGAGCAGTTCTTC.

This clonotype was detected ten times or more. This chain uses TRBV25-1 with TRBJ2-7; TRBD1 agrees at 9 bases. Germline V gene sequence: CDR1 MGHDK, CDR2 SYGVNS. The CDR3 runs 15 residues. The ends lost 4 bases at V and 4 bases at J; junction bases unmatched: 8. The DNA of the CDR3 is TGTGCCAGCAGTGCTGGGACAGGGATCCCGTACGAGCAGTACTTC. Residues: CASSAGTGIPYEQYF.

This clonotype was observed at least ten times. The rearrangement uses TRBV3-1 and TRBJ2-7; 9 bases are shared with TRBD2. V lost 5 bases, J lost 4 bases, and 6 bases stayed unmatched. The V gene's germline CDR1 is LGHDT and CDR2 YNNKEL (reference sequence). This CDR3 has 14 residues. The CDR3 nucleotides read TGTGCCAGCAGCTTTGGACTAGCGTCATACGAGCAGTACTTC. Amino acids: CASSFGLASYEQYF.

This clonotype was seen many times. J is TRBJ2-2 and V is TRBV7-8, with 13 positions matching TRBD2. The CDR3 contains 19 residues. In germline, CDR1 is SGHVS, CDR2 FQNEAQ. V lost 5 bases, J lost 0 bases, and 9 bases stayed unmatched. CDR3 region: CASSPRTSGGFPNTGELFF. CDR3 DNA: TGTGCCAGCAGCCCCCGGACTAGCGGGGGATTCCCGAACACCGGGGAGCTGTTTTTT.

This clonotype was seen at least ten times. This sequence joins TRBV7-2 and TRBJ1-5; no reliable D call. Germline lookup yields CDR1 SGHTA and CDR2 FQGNSA. V shed 4 bases and J shed 5 bases, with 9 bases lying between them. The CDR3 contains 13 residues. The CDR3 DNA follows: TGTGCCAGCAGCTCCCGTAGGGATCAGCCCCAGCATTTT. It specifies CASSSRRDQPQHF.

This clonotype was recorded many times. V gene TRBV7-8 combines with J gene TRBJ2-2, with D tentatively TRBD2 (7 bases). V was cut by 0 bases and J by 0 bases, with 14 bases left in between. This CDR3 is built from 18 residues. Per the germline V gene, CDR1 is SGHVS and CDR2 is FQNEAQ. CDR3 nucleotide sequence: TGTGCCAGCAGCTTAGCACTGGGCGGGGGCCCGAACACCGGGGAGCTGTTTTTT. Amino acids: CASSLALGGGPNTGELFF. Based on the CDR3 plus reference TRBV7-8 and TRBJ2-2, the full variable domain is GAGVSQSPRYKVAKRGQDVALRCDPISGHVSLFWYQQALGQGPEFLTYFQNEAQLDKSGLPSDRFFAERPEGSVSTLKIQRTQQEDSAVYLCASSLALGGGPNTGELFFGEGSRLTVL.

Ten or more counts support this clonotype. This chain uses TRBV20-1 with TRBJ2-5; 12 nucleotides match TRBD2. The germline V gene encodes CDR1 DFQATT and CDR2 SNEGSKA (reference sequence). This CDR3 comprises 16 residues. Germline trimming cut 3 bases from V and 0 bases from J; bases unmatched to any gene: 5. CDR3 loop: CSASWPSGGDQETQYF. The CDR3, as DNA: TGCAGTGCTAGTTGGCCTAGCGGGGGGGACCAAGAGACCCAGTACTTC.

This clonotype came up many times. The V gene is TRBV7-9, the J gene TRBJ1-2; no clear D. Germline V CDR1 and CDR2: SEHNR, FQNEAQ (reference sequence). The length of the CDR3 is 14 residues. Trimming shortened V by 4 bases and J by 6 bases, and 15 bases separated the two germline ends. CDR3: CASSSRGAGHGYTF. The DNA for the CDR3 is TGTGCCAGCAGCTCCCGAGGCGCCGGACATGGCTACACCTTC.

This clonotype has ten or more counts. This chain links TRBV27 with TRBJ2-1; TRBD2 matches at 10 bases. Germline lookup yields CDR1 MNHEY and CDR2 SMNVEV (reference sequence). The CDR3 extends over 15 amino acids. After removal of 4 bases from V and 8 bases from J, the junction contained 8 bases not matched to a gene. The CDR3 DNA reads as TGTGCCAGCAGTTCCCGTATGCTAGCGGGGGATGAGCAGTTCTTC. The encoded protein is CASSSRMLAGDEQFF.

This clonotype was detected many times. This CDR3 reads CSAREMWNLATNEKLFF. CDR3 coding DNA: TGCAGTGCTAGAGAAATGTGGAACTTAGCAACTAATGAAAAACTGTTTTTT. This chain connects TRBV20-1 to TRBJ1-4; D not certain. The V end was cut by 0 bases, the J end by 0 bases, with 14 bases between. CDR1 is DFQATT, CDR2 SNEGSKA, per germline (reference sequence). This CDR3 comprises 17 residues.

This clonotype has ten or more counts. The chain couples TRBV4-2 to TRBJ2-5; 10 bases match TRBD2. Germline trimming cut 5 bases from V and 3 bases from J; bases unmatched to any gene: 15. This CDR3 is 18 amino acids long. Germline V CDR1 and CDR2: LGHNA, YNFKEQ. This CDR3 is CASSARLAGDYVEETQYF. The CDR3 region has the DNA TGTGCCAGCAGCGCGAGGCTAGCGGGGGACTACGTCGAAGAGACCCAGTACTTC.

This clonotype was detected many times. The chain joins TRBV5-1 to TRBJ1-2; D is undetermined. The germline V and J ends were trimmed by 0 bases and 5 bases, with 8 bases remaining between them. The CDR3 consists of 13 residues. Germline CDR1 reads SGHRS; CDR2 reads YFSETQ. The CDR3 bases are TGCGCCAGCAGCTTGGCCCCACAGTATGGCTACACCTTC. Translating it yields CASSLAPQYGYTF.

This clonotype came up many times. This chain connects TRBV20-1 to TRBJ1-4, with TRBD1 as a possible D gene (5 bases). CDR3 size: 15 residues. CDR1 and CDR2 from the germline V gene are DFQATT and SNEGSKA (reference sequence). V dropped 0 bases and J dropped 6 bases, with 14 bases sitting between them. The CDR3 region is CSARDLGGYDEKLFF. As DNA, the CDR3 is TGCAGTGCTAGAGATCTTGGGGGATATGATGAAAAACTGTTTTTT.

In its sample, this clonotype was seen many times. J is TRBJ2-3 and V is TRBV5-1; 10 bases agree with TRBD1. V gave up 4 bases and J gave up 3 bases; unmatched junction bases: 8. From germline, CDR1 is SGHRS and CDR2 YFSETQ. The CDR3 totals 16 residues. This CDR3 reads CASSIGQGGRTDTQYF. In DNA, the CDR3 is TGCGCCAGCAGCATCGGACAGGGGGGGAGGACAGATACGCAGTATTTT.

At least ten counts were recorded for this clonotype. The chain carries TRBV5-6 and TRBJ1-4; D call uncertain. Trimming removed 4 bases from V and 1 base from J, with 11 bases in between. Looked up from germline, CDR1 is SGHDT and CDR2 is YYEEEE. This CDR3 has 15 amino acids. CDR3 sequence reads: CASSANGRTNEKLFF. The CDR3 DNA is TGTGCCAGCAGCGCGAATGGAAGAACTAATGAAAAACTGTTTTTT.

This chain links TRBV3-1 with TRBJ2-7; no firm D call. The CDR3 totals 10 residues. Trimming cost V 3 bases and J 7 bases, with 4 bases left between them. Germline CDR1 and CDR2: LGHDT and YNNKEL (reference sequence). CDR3 in DNA: TGTGCCAGCAGCCAGAGGGAGCAGTACTTC. It yields the protein CASSQREQYF.

This clonotype has at least ten counts. The gene calls are TRBV5-1 and TRBJ2-5; unclear D gene. V was pared by 0 bases and J by 5 bases, with 11 bases between. The CDR3 is made up of 14 amino acids. Looked up from germline, CDR1 is SGHRS and CDR2 is YFSETQ. In DNA, the CDR3 is TGCGCCAGCAGCTTGGGCAGGCTTGGGGAGACCCAGTACTTC. Translated, it gives CASSLGRLGETQYF.